These 3 T cell receptor beta chains share one sample of origin, sequenced in a study of OX40 agonist ivuxolimab in advanced cancers. The repertoire was sequenced with immunoSEQ multiplex PCR; TCRdb's copy has only in-frame clones and lacks some. This sample carries 70,000 to 95,000 clones, about 88% of them seen once, and the ten largest clones take 6.5% to 8%. The sequences come from CD4+ or CD8+ T cells sorted from blood, collected in a trial of the OX40 agonist ivuxolimab. The receptors here all came from an adult with an advanced solid tumor such as melanoma, head and neck, liver or kidney cancer.

This sequence joins TRBV2 and TRBJ1-1; tentatively, D is TRBD1 (6 bases). The length of the CDR3 is 14 residues. Trimming took off 3 bases at V and 4 bases at J, with 12 bases between the two ends. The germline V gene encodes CDR1 SNHLY and CDR2 FYNNEI. The CDR3: CASSDGGPITEAFF. For the CDR3, the DNA is TGTGCCAGCAGTGATGGGGGGCCAATCACTGAAGCTTTCTTT.

This chain joins TRBV30 and TRBJ1-5; D is unclear. The CDR3 is 16 amino acids. V lost 0 bases to trimming and J lost 0 bases, with 12 bases between them. The germline V gene encodes CDR1 GTSNPN and CDR2 SVGIG (reference sequence). The CDR3 spells CAWSVKRGYSNQPQHF. CDR3 bases: TGTGCCTGGAGTGTAAAACGGGGTTATAGCAATCAGCCCCAGCATTTT.

The rearrangement links TRBV10-1 to TRBJ2-2, with D hard to call. The germline CDR1 and CDR2 sequences are WNHNN and SYGVQD (reference sequence). Trimming pared 7 bases from V and 5 bases from J, leaving 11 bases between. This CDR3 is 13 amino acids long. CDR3 in DNA: TGCGCCAGCACCCCCTGGTCGACCGGGGAGCTGTTTTTT. Amino acid sequence: CASTPWSTGELFF.